This note documents a single T cell receptor beta chain sequence. The antigen is undetermined. The protocol was immunoSEQ multiplex PCR, while the TCRdb copy is restricted to in-frame clones and leaves out a portion. The sample records about 4,200 clones, roughly 79% being singletons. Between about 2014 and 2018, patients underwent resection in Japan or China. H&E slides confirmed each diagnosis, reviewed by two pathologists independently. Losses at the gene ends were 1 base for V and 3 bases for J; bases not matched to a gene: 9. Germline values: CDR1 SGHAT, CDR2 FQNNGV. CDR3 length: 18 amino acids. This entry comes from a study of immune evolution from preneoplasia to lung adenocarcinoma. General study results and limits: From normal lung to invasive adenocarcinoma, top clone frequencies appeared to decrease. Clonality was highest in normal lung, lower in later-stage lesions apparently.

This clonotype was obtained from a person between 65 and 80 years old with lung adenocarcinoma. The sequenced material came from FFPE adjacent normal lung tissue. This chain links TRBV11-2 with TRBJ2-1; TRBD2 matches 10 bases. The DNA for the CDR3 is TGTGCCAGCAGCTTAGGCATAGCGGGAGGTGGTATCTACAATGAGCAGTTCTTC. This translates into CASSLGIAGGGIYNEQFF.